The rows below give T cell receptor beta chains drawn from one sample of a study of T cells in Graves' hyperthyroidism and ophthalmopathy. Using its own MiXCR run on the multiplex PCR reads, TCRdb lists one record per CDR3 protein. The sample has about 760,000 distinct CDR3 sequences, about 35% seen once. Source material: blood. These receptors all come from a middle-aged woman with Graves' hyperthyroidism. Each CDR3 is given with its conserved first and last residue. The order of the fields is V gene, D gene, J gene, clone size, CDR3 DNA, CDR3 protein. The D gene is left open where the match is weak. Only some rows state a clone size, as once, few, many or a class for expanded clones.

v_gene: TRBV12-3/TRBV12-4; d_gene: .; j_gene: TRBJ2-7; abundance: .; CDR3nt: TGTGCCAGCAGTTTAGCACAGGGTGGGACCGGGGAGCAGTACTTC; CDR3aa: CASSLAQGGTGEQYF
v_gene: TRBV7-2; d_gene: .; j_gene: TRBJ2-7; abundance: .; CDR3nt: TGTGCCAGCAGCCAAGATGGTCGCCAGGGCTCCTACGAGCAGTACTTC; CDR3aa: CASSQDGRQGSYEQYF
v_gene: TRBV20-1; d_gene: TRBD2; j_gene: TRBJ2-7; abundance: many; CDR3nt: TGCAGTGCCGAGCCCGGGGAGGGATGGGGATACGAGCAGTACTTC; CDR3aa: CSAEPGEGWGYEQYF
v_gene: TRBV20-1; d_gene: .; j_gene: TRBJ2-5; abundance: many; CDR3nt: TGCAGTGCTGGAAGACAGTACCAAGAGACCCAGTACTTC; CDR3aa: CSAGRQYQETQYF
v_gene: TRBV13; d_gene: .; j_gene: TRBJ1-2; abundance: .; CDR3nt: TGTGCCAGCAGCTTAGGGGGGGGAGTAGTGGATGGCTACACCTTC; CDR3aa: CASSLGGGVVDGYTF
v_gene: TRBV7-2; d_gene: .; j_gene: TRBJ2-5; abundance: .; CDR3nt: TGTGCCAGCAGCTTAGAGCTAGCCTTGGAAGAGACCCAGTACTTC; CDR3aa: CASSLELALEETQYF
v_gene: TRBV4-3; d_gene: .; j_gene: TRBJ1-4; abundance: .; CDR3nt: TGCGCCAGCAGCCAAGATCCCCCGATTTACGGTGCAACTAATGAAAAACTGTTTTTT; CDR3aa: CASSQDPPIYGATNEKLFF
v_gene: TRBV12-3/TRBV12-4; d_gene: .; j_gene: TRBJ1-1; abundance: many; CDR3nt: TGTGCCAGCAGTTTTGTGGTACTACGTGCTGAAGCTTTCTTT; CDR3aa: CASSFVVLRAEAFF
v_gene: TRBV19; d_gene: .; j_gene: TRBJ1-6; abundance: many; CDR3nt: TGTGCCAGTAGTATTCGCGGGGGCAATTCACCCCTCCACTTT; CDR3aa: CASSIRGGNSPLHF
v_gene: TRBV29-1; d_gene: TRBD1; j_gene: TRBJ1-4; abundance: .; CDR3nt: TGCAGCATCCGACAGGGAGATGAAAAACTGTTTTTT; CDR3aa: CSIRQGDEKLFF
v_gene: TRBV12-3/TRBV12-4; d_gene: TRBD1; j_gene: TRBJ2-7; abundance: once; CDR3nt: TGTGCCAGCAGTTTAATCTTGACAGGGTCCGACGAGCAGTACTTC; CDR3aa: CASSLILTGSDEQYF
v_gene: TRBV29-1; d_gene: .; j_gene: TRBJ1-1; abundance: many; CDR3nt: TGCAGCGTTGCGAGGCACGAAGCTTTCTTT; CDR3aa: CSVARHEAFF
v_gene: TRBV10-3; d_gene: .; j_gene: TRBJ1-3; abundance: .; CDR3nt: TGTGCCATCAGCCCGGGAAACACCATATATTTT; CDR3aa: CAISPGNTIYF
v_gene: TRBV4-3; d_gene: TRBD1; j_gene: TRBJ1-5; abundance: many; CDR3nt: TGCGCCAGCAGCCAAGACGGGACAGTGTATCAGCCCCAGCATTTT; CDR3aa: CASSQDGTVYQPQHF
v_gene: TRBV7-9; d_gene: TRBD2; j_gene: TRBJ2-7; abundance: few; CDR3nt: TGTGCCAGCAGACAAGGACAAGCGGGGGACTCCTACGAGCAGTACTTC; CDR3aa: CASRQGQAGDSYEQYF
v_gene: TRBV20-1; d_gene: TRBD1; j_gene: TRBJ1-4; abundance: .; CDR3nt: TGCAGTGCTAGAGATAGGGCAGGGGGACCTAATGAAAAACTGTTTTTT; CDR3aa: CSARDRAGGPNEKLFF
v_gene: TRBV15; d_gene: TRBD2; j_gene: TRBJ2-5; abundance: many; CDR3nt: TGTGCCACCAGCAGAGAGATGGACGGGGGGTCCGGGGCCCAGTACTTC; CDR3aa: CATSREMDGGSGAQYF
v_gene: TRBV6-5; d_gene: TRBD1; j_gene: TRBJ1-2; abundance: .; CDR3nt: TGTGCCAGCAGTTACTCCGAACAGGGGGGCTACACCTTC; CDR3aa: CASSYSEQGGYTF
v_gene: TRBV10-3; d_gene: TRBD1; j_gene: TRBJ1-6; abundance: many; CDR3nt: TGTGCCATCAGTGCCGGACAGGGAAGTTCACCCCTCCACTTT; CDR3aa: CAISAGQGSSPLHF
v_gene: TRBV7-2; d_gene: .; j_gene: TRBJ2-5; abundance: .; CDR3nt: TGTGGGGAGGTCGAGGGGTACCAAGAGACCCAGTACTTC; CDR3aa: CGEVEGYQETQYF
v_gene: TRBV5-1; d_gene: .; j_gene: TRBJ2-5; abundance: many; CDR3nt: TGCGCCAGCAGACCTCGCGGGGAGTCGTCGGAGACCCAGTACTTC; CDR3aa: CASRPRGESSETQYF
v_gene: TRBV4-1; d_gene: .; j_gene: TRBJ1-1; abundance: .; CDR3nt: TGCGCCAGCAGCCAAGCGGCAGACCTGAACACTGAAGCTTTCTTT; CDR3aa: CASSQAADLNTEAFF
v_gene: TRBV2; d_gene: .; j_gene: TRBJ1-2; abundance: many; CDR3nt: TGTGCCAGCAGTGTAATGCGGGATGACTATGGCTACACCTTC; CDR3aa: CASSVMRDDYGYTF
v_gene: TRBV6-4; d_gene: .; j_gene: TRBJ1-1; abundance: .; CDR3nt: TGTGCCAGCAGTATAAGCACTGAAGCTTTCTTT; CDR3aa: CASSISTEAFF
v_gene: TRBV6-2/TRBV6-3; d_gene: .; j_gene: TRBJ1-2; abundance: .; CDR3nt: TGTGCCAGCAGTTATGACGAGGGATCCGGCTACACCTTC; CDR3aa: CASSYDEGSGYTF
v_gene: TRBV20-1; d_gene: TRBD1; j_gene: TRBJ2-2; abundance: .; CDR3nt: TGCAGTGCTACCGGGACAGCGAACACCGGGGAGCTGTTTTTT; CDR3aa: CSATGTANTGELFF
v_gene: TRBV19; d_gene: .; j_gene: TRBJ1-5; abundance: many; CDR3nt: TGTGCCAGTAGGGACAACCATAGCAATCAGCCCCAGCATTTT; CDR3aa: CASRDNHSNQPQHF
v_gene: TRBV25-1; d_gene: .; j_gene: TRBJ2-7; abundance: .; CDR3nt: TGTGCCTGGAGTGTACGACGGGGTAACGAGCAGTACTTC; CDR3aa: CAWSVRRGNEQYF
v_gene: TRBV19; d_gene: TRBD1; j_gene: TRBJ2-5; abundance: .; CDR3nt: TGTGCCAGTAGCGCGGGGGACAGGGACCAAGAGACCCAGTACTTC; CDR3aa: CASSAGDRDQETQYF
v_gene: TRBV20-1; d_gene: TRBD1; j_gene: TRBJ2-7; abundance: .; CDR3nt: TGCAGTGCCGTCTCAATTCAACCGGGACAGCACCGATTC; CDR3aa: CSAVSIQPGQHRF
v_gene: TRBV20-1; d_gene: .; j_gene: TRBJ1-5; abundance: many; CDR3nt: TGCAGTGCTAGTACCAGTGGGGGGACCAGCAATGAGCATTTT; CDR3aa: CSASTSGGTSNEHF
v_gene: TRBV29-1; d_gene: .; j_gene: TRBJ1-5; abundance: .; CDR3nt: TGCAGCGTTGAACGGACTAGCGGCGCCGGGGTGCAGCCCCAGCATTTT; CDR3aa: CSVERTSGAGVQPQHF
v_gene: TRBV10-3; d_gene: TRBD1; j_gene: TRBJ2-5; abundance: .; CDR3nt: TGTGCCAGCTCACCACGCCCCGGGACAGGCCTACAAGAGACCCAGTACTTC; CDR3aa: CASSPRPGTGLQETQYF
v_gene: TRBV7-9; d_gene: .; j_gene: TRBJ2-3; abundance: .; CDR3nt: TGTGCCAGCAGCTTAACATTGACTAGCACAGATACGCAGTATTTT; CDR3aa: CASSLTLTSTDTQYF
v_gene: TRBV19; d_gene: TRBD1; j_gene: TRBJ1-6; abundance: .; CDR3nt: TGTGCCACCTCCCGTGACAGGGTCGGTAATTCACCCCTCCACTTT; CDR3aa: CATSRDRVGNSPLHF
v_gene: TRBV6-6; d_gene: .; j_gene: TRBJ1-2; abundance: few; CDR3nt: TGTGCCAGCAGTTACTCTCGGCAGGCCCCGAACTATGGCTACACCTTC; CDR3aa: CASSYSRQAPNYGYTF
v_gene: TRBV7-9; d_gene: TRBD1; j_gene: TRBJ2-5; abundance: .; CDR3nt: TGTGCCAGCAGCACACAGACAGGGGCGACCCAGTACTTC; CDR3aa: CASSTQTGATQYF
v_gene: TRBV20-1; d_gene: .; j_gene: TRBJ2-7; abundance: few; CDR3nt: TGCAGTGCTAGTATGGGGCCCTACGGCGCGGGGACGTACTTC; CDR3aa: CSASMGPYGAGTYF
v_gene: TRBV25-1; d_gene: .; j_gene: TRBJ2-5; abundance: many; CDR3nt: TGTGCCAGCAGTGATGGGACCGGCCAGGAGACCCAGTACTTC; CDR3aa: CASSDGTGQETQYF
v_gene: TRBV13; d_gene: .; j_gene: TRBJ1-1; abundance: .; CDR3nt: TGTGCCAGCAGCCTTGGACGTCTTTATGAAGCTTTCTTT; CDR3aa: CASSLGRLYEAFF
v_gene: TRBV20-1; d_gene: .; j_gene: TRBJ1-1; abundance: .; CDR3nt: TGCAGTCCCAGGGGAATGAACACTGAAGCTTTCTTT; CDR3aa: CSPRGMNTEAFF
v_gene: TRBV7-2; d_gene: .; j_gene: TRBJ2-3; abundance: .; CDR3nt: TGTGCCAGCAGCTTACAGGACCGAGGAGATACGCAGTATTTT; CDR3aa: CASSLQDRGDTQYF
v_gene: TRBV19; d_gene: .; j_gene: TRBJ2-2; abundance: many; CDR3nt: TGTGCCAGTAGTGCACTAGAGGCCGGGGAGCTGTTTTTT; CDR3aa: CASSALEAGELFF
v_gene: TRBV7-8; d_gene: .; j_gene: TRBJ2-3; abundance: .; CDR3nt: TGTGCCAGCAGCCCTTTAGCACAGCGCACAGATACGCAGTATTTT; CDR3aa: CASSPLAQRTDTQYF
v_gene: TRBV12-3/TRBV12-4; d_gene: .; j_gene: TRBJ1-2; abundance: .; CDR3nt: TGTGCCGGCAGTTTAGCCGGGGGTGTCCGCAACAGGTGGGGCTACACCTTC; CDR3aa: CAGSLAGGVRNRWGYTF
v_gene: TRBV19; d_gene: .; j_gene: TRBJ2-3; abundance: .; CDR3nt: TGTGCCTGCACCCAGGCAGATACGCAGTATTTT; CDR3aa: CACTQADTQYF
v_gene: TRBV5-1; d_gene: .; j_gene: TRBJ2-7; abundance: few; CDR3nt: TGCGCCAGCAGCATGGACTACGAGCAGTACTTC; CDR3aa: CASSMDYEQYF
v_gene: TRBV25-1; d_gene: .; j_gene: TRBJ1-1; abundance: many; CDR3nt: TGTGCCAGCAGTGAATCGGCAGAAAATGAAGCTTTCTTT; CDR3aa: CASSESAENEAFF
v_gene: TRBV12-3/TRBV12-4; d_gene: .; j_gene: TRBJ2-2; abundance: few; CDR3nt: TGTGCCAGCAGCCCATACAAGATCACCGGGGAGCTGTTTTTT; CDR3aa: CASSPYKITGELFF